The clone carrying this TCR beta chain was counted a few times. The antigen remains undetermined. The trim removed 8 bases at V and 4 bases at J, leaving 6 bases unmatched. The CDR3 length is 12 residues. Germline V gene data show CDR1 as SQVTM and CDR2 as ANQGSEA. The data were taken from a study of T cell repertoires in cytomegalovirus infection. Whole-study context: It was the public TCR beta signatures that indicated both CMV infection and matching HLA type. General study findings and limits: There were HLA-C-restricted CMV-specific TCR beta clonotypes dominating the ex vivo response. Carriage of CMV together with the relevant HLA was identifiable through cumulative public TCR beta family frequency.

TCRdb reprocessed the reads via MiXCR and lists one record per CDR3 protein. The data contain 230,000 or so distinct CDR3 sequences, 15% to 20% of them singletons. The sequenced sample was CD8+ T cells from PBMCs. This TCR was recovered from a human donor in good health (CMV status not recorded). Some clones in this sample may be carry-over from other donors' samples. This chain links TRBV29-1 with TRBJ1-2; 8 positions agree with TRBD1. Written as DNA, the CDR3 is TGCAGCCTTGGACAGGGTACCTATGGCTACACCTTC. Translation gives CSLGQGTYGYTF.